This record looks at one TCR beta chain sequence and its context. Its binding antigen is unknown. No base qualities exist here, and no much larger clone lies one base off it. Sequencing used an Illumina HiSeq 1500. TCRdb reprocessed the public reads (quality trimming at Q25 with fastp, clone calling with MiXCR) and kept in-frame beta chains. A single entry per CDR3 protein holds the most common genes and DNA from its merged rows. The sample has tens of thousands of distinct CDR3 sequences on record, 25% to 30% of them singletons. Jointly, the top ten make up 50% to 70% of the sample. The sample's treatment or condition label, decoded: in vitro stimulation with specific CMV peptide epitopes to enrich CMV-specific T cells. The sample is drawn from a study of T cell repertoires in cytomegalovirus infection (dated by TCRdb to about 2019). The study in broad terms: The peptide stimulations were aimed at well-studied HLA-B-restricted epitopes as well as recently identified HLA-C-restricted CMV epitopes, whose presentation resists viral immunomodulation. The HLA type of each donor mattered for the analysis, because public TCR beta signatures pointed to carriage of CMV infection along with the matching HLA type.

The study at large found these results: In both this cohort and an independent roughly 330-donor cohort, the cumulative frequency of public TCR beta family members distinguished carriers of CMV infection plus the relevant HLA type. The ex vivo response was dominated by HLA-C-restricted CMV-specific TCR beta clonotypes, which also provided the single most frequent clonotype in two of eight donors.

The germline V gene provides CDR1 SGHAT and CDR2 FQNNGV. The germline V end is reduced by 4 bases and the J end by 7 bases; junction bases left unmatched: 9. The CDR3 measures 15 amino acids from cysteine to phenylalanine. The read is trimmed to its CDR3 DNA, 45 bases read in frame from base 1. This specimen was CD8+ T cells from cultured PBMCs, taken from culture after CMV antigen stimulation. This TCR was recovered from a human donor in good health (CMV status not recorded). Some clones in this sample may be carry-over from other donors' samples. Recombination joined TRBV11-2 with TRBJ2-1, with 8 central nucleotides matching TRBD1. The CDR3 here reads CASSSGSGQGNEQFF. The nucleotide sequence is given as TGTGCCAGCAGCTCCGGTAGTGGACAGGGTAATGAGCAGTTCTTC.